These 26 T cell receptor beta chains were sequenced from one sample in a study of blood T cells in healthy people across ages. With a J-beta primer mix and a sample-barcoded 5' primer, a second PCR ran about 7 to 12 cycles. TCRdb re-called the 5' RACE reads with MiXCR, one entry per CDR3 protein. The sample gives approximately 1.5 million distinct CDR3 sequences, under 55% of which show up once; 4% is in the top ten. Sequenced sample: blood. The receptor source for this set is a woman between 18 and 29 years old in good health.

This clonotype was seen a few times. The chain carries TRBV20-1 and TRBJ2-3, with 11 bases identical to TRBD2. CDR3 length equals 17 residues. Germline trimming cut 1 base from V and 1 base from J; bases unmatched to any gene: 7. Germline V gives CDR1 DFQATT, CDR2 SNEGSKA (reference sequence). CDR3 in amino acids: CSARVVSGRAGTDTQYF. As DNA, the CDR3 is TGCAGTGCTAGAGTGGTTAGCGGGAGGGCTGGCACAGATACGCAGTATTTT.

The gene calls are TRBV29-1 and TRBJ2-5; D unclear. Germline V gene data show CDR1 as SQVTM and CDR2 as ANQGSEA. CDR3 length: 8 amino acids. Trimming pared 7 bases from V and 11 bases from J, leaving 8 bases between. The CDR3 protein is CSGDEQYF. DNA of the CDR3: TGCAGCGGGGATGAGCAGTACTTC.

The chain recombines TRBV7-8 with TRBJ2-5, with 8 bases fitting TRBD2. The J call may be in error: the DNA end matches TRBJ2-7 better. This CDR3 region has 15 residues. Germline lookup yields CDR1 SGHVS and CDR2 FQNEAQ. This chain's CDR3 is CASSQRRGAINEQYF. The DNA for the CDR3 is TGTGCCAGCAGCCAAAGGCGGGGGGCGATAAACGAGCAGTACTTC.

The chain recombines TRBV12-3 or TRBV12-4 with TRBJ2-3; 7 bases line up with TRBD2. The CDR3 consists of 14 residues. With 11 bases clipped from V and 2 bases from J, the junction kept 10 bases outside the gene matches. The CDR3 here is CAVGSGDYTDTQYF. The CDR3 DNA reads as TGTGCCGTGGGGTCGGGGGACTACACAGATACGCAGTATTTT.

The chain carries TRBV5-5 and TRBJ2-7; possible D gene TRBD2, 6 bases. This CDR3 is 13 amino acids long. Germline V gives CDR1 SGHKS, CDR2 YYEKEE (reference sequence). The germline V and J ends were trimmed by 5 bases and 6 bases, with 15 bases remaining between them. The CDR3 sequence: CASSWDSTLEQYF. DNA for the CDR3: TGTGCCAGCAGTTGGGACTCCACCCTCGAGCAGTACTTC.

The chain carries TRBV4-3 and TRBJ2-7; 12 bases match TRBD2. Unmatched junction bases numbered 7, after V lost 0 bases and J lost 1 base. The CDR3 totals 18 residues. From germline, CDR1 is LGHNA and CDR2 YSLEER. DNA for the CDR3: TGCGCCAGCAGCCAAGATAAGACTAGCGGGGGACTTTCCTACGAGCAGTACTTC. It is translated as CASSQDKTSGGLSYEQYF.

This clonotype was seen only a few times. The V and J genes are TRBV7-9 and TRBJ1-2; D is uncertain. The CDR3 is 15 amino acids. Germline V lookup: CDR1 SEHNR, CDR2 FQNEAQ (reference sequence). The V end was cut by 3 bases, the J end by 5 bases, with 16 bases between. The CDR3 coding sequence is TGTGCCAGCAGCTTTATCCCGCCCTCACCGTATGGCTACACCTTC. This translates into CASSFIPPSPYGYTF.

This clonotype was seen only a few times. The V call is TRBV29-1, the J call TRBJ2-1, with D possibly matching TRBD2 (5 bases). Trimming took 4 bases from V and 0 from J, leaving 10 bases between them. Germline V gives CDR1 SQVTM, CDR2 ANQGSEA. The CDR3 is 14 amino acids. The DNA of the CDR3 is TGCAGCGTTGTAAGGGAGAGCTCCTACAATGAGCAGTTCTTC. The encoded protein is CSVVRESSYNEQFF.

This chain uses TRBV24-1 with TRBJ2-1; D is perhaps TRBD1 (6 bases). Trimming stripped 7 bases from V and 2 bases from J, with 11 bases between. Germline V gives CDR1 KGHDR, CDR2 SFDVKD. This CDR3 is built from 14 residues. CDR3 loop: CATRARGTYNEQFF. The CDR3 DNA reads TGTGCCACCAGGGCCAGGGGCACCTACAATGAGCAGTTCTTC.

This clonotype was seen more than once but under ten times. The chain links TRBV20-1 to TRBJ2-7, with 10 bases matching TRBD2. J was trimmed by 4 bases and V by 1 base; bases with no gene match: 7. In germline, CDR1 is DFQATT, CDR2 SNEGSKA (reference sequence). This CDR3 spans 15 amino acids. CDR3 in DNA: TGCAGTGCTAGAGTCGTAGCGGGAGGCTCTTACGAGCAGTACTTC. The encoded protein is CSARVVAGGSYEQYF.

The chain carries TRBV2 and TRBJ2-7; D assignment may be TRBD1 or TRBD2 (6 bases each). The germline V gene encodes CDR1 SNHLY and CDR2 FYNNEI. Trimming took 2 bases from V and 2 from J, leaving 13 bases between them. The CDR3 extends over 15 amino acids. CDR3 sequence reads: CASSERPGAAYEQYF. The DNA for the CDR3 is TGTGCCAGCAGTGAACGCCCGGGGGCCGCCTACGAGCAGTACTTC. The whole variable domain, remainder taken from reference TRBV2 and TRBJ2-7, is EPEVTQTPSHQVTQMGQEVILRCVPISNHLYFYWYRQILGQKVEFLVSFYNNEISEKSEIFDDQFSVERPDGSNFTLKIRSTKLEDSAMYFCASSERPGAAYEQYFGPGTRLTVT.

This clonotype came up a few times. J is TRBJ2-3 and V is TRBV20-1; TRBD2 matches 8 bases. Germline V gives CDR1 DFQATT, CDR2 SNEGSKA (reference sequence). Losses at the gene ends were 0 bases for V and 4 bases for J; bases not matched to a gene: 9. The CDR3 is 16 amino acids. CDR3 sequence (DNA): TGCAGTGCTAGAGATACCGGGACTAGAAGCGCAGATACGCAGTATTTT. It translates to CSARDTGTRSADTQYF.

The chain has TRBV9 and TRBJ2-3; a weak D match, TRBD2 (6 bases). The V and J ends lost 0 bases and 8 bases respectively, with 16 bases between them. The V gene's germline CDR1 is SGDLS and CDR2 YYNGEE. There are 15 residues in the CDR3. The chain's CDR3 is CASSVDPTSRGTQYF. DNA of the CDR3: TGTGCCAGCAGCGTAGACCCAACTAGCAGAGGTACGCAGTATTTT.

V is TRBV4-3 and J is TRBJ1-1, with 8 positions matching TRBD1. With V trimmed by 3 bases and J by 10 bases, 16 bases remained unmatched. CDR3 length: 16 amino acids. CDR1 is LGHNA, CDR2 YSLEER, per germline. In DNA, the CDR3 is TGCGCCAGCAGCCAGAACTCGGCAGGGGGCGCTTCTGGAGCTTTCTTT. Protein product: CASSQNSAGGASGAFF.

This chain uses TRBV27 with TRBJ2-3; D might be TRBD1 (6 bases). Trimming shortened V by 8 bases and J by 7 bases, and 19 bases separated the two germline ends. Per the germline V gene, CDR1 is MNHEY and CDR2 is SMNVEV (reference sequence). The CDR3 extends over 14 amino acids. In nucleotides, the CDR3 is TGTGCCAGCGGTCTAGACAGGATTCTCCATACGCAGTATTTT. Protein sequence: CASGLDRILHTQYF.

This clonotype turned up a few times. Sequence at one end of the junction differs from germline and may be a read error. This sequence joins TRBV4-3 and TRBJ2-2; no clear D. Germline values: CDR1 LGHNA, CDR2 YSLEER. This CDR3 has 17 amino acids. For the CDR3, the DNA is TGCGCCAGTAGCCAAGATAGGAGAATGGGGTTTCCCGGGGAGCTGTTTTTT. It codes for CASSQDRRMGFPGELFF.

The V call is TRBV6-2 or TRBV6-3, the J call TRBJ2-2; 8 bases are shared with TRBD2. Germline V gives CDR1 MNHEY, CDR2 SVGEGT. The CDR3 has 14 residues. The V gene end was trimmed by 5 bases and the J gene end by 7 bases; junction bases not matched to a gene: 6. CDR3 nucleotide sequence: TGTGCCAGCAGTCGGGGACTAGTTATCGGGGAGCTGTTTTTT. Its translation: CASSRGLVIGELFF.

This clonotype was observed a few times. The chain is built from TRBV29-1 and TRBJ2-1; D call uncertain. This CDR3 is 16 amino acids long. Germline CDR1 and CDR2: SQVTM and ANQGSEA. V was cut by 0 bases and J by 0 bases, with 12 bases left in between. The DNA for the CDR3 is TGCAGCGTTGAAGATCTATCGGCTTACTCCTACAATGAGCAGTTCTTC. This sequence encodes CSVEDLSAYSYNEQFF.

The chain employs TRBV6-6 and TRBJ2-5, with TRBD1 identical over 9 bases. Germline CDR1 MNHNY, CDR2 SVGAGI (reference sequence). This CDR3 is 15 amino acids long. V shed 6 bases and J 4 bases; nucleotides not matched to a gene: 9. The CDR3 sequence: CASRAGTGYLETQYF. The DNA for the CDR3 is TGTGCCAGCAGAGCCGGGACAGGGTATTTAGAGACCCAGTACTTC.

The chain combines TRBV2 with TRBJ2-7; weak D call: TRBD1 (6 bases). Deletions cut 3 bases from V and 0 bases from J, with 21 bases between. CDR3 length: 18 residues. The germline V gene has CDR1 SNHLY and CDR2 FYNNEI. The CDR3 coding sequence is TGTGCCAGCAGTGACTACCGGAACCCGAGGGGGAGCTCCTACGAGCAGTACTTC. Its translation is CASSDYRNPRGSSYEQYF.

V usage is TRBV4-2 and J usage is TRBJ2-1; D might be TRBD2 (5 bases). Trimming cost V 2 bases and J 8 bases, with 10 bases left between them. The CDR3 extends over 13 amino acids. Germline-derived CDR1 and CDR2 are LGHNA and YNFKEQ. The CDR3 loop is CASSQISVDEQFF. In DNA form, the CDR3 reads TGTGCCAGCAGCCAAATTAGCGTCGATGAGCAGTTCTTC.

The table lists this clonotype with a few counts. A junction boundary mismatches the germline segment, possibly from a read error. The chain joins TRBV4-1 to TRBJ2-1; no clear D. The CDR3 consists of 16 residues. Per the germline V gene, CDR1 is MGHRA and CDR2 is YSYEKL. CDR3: CASSQDPIGRNNERFF. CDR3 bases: TGTGCCAGCAGCCAAGATCCAATAGGCAGAAACAATGAGCGGTTCTTC.

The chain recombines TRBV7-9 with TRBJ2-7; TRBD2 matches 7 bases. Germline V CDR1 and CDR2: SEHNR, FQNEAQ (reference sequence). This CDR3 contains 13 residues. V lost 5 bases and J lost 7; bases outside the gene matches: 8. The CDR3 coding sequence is TGTGCCAGCAGCAGACCGACTAGCCGTGAGCAGTACTTC. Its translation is CASSRPTSREQYF.

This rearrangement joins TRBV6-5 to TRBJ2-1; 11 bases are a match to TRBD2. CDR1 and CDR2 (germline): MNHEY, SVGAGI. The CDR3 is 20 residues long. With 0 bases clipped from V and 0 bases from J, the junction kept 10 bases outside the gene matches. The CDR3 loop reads CASSYSFSLAGVSSYNEQFF. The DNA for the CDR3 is TGTGCCAGCAGTTACTCGTTTTCACTAGCGGGGGTTAGCTCCTACAATGAGCAGTTCTTC.

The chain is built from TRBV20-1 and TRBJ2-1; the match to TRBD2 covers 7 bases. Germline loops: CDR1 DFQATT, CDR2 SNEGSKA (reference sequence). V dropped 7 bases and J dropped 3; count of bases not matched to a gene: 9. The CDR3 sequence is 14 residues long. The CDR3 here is CSVTPQRDYNEQFF. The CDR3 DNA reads TGCAGTGTTACGCCCCAGCGGGACTACAATGAGCAGTTCTTC.

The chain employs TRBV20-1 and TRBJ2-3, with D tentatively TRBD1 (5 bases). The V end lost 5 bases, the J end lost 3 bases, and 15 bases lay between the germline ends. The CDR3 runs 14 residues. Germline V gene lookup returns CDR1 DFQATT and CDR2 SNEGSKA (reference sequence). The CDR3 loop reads CSADDAAGTDTQYF. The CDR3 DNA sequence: TGCAGTGCTGATGATGCCGCAGGGACAGATACGCAGTATTTT.